These T cell receptor beta chains were read from a single sample in a study of control samples from healthy donors and cancer patients. Sequenced by immunoSEQ multiplex PCR; TCRdb stores in-frame clones only, minus some. This table holds approximately 52,000 clones, nearly 90% found once. The sequenced material came from blood. These receptors all come from a man aged 45-65 years in good health. Both conserved end residues are part of each CDR3. A D gene is named only where the DNA matches it firmly. Size values are once, few and many counts, or a class for expanded clones, and some rows have none.

TRBV27	TRBJ2-3	.	.	CASSLVVRAPDTQYF	TGTGCCAGCAGTTTAGTGGTCAGGGCGCCAGATACGCAGTATTTT
TRBV11-2	TRBJ1-5	.	.	CASSATDQPQHF	TGTGCCAGCAGCGCCACTGATCAGCCCCAGCATTTT
TRBV11-2	TRBJ2-1	.	TRBD2	CASSFLEREGKFF	TGTGCCAGCAGCTTCCTGGAGCGGGAGGGTAAGTTCTTC
TRBV20-1	TRBJ2-1	.	TRBD2	CSASSLAGGNEQFF	TGCAGTGCTAGTAGTCTAGCGGGAGGTAATGAGCAGTTCTTC
TRBV6-2/TRBV6-3	TRBJ2-7	.	TRBD1	CASSYSLGQVTYEQYF	TGTGCCAGCAGTTACTCTTTGGGACAGGTTACCTACGAGCAGTACTTC
TRBV29-1	TRBJ1-6	.	.	CSVKLEGSNSPLHF	TGCAGCGTTAAGTTGGAGGGTTCGAATTCACCCCTCCACTTT
TRBV28	TRBJ1-5	few	.	CASSKGLDNQPQHF	TGTGCCAGCAGCAAGGGCCTAGACAATCAGCCCCAGCATTTT
TRBV6-5	TRBJ1-1	.	TRBD1	CASSPGGEVNTEAFF	TGTGCCAGCAGCCCAGGGGGCGAAGTGAACACTGAAGCTTTCTTT
TRBV3-1/TRBV3-2	TRBJ2-7	.	TRBD1	CASSHPGQGVLAQYF	TGTGCCAGCAGCCACCCGGGACAGGGAGTTTTGGCGCAGTACTTC
TRBV18	TRBJ2-1	.	.	CASSPSGSGDEQFF	TGTGCCAGCTCACCGTCCGGGAGCGGCGATGAGCAGTTCTTC
TRBV5-1	TRBJ2-2	.	.	CASSFKSTGELFF	TGCGCCAGCAGCTTTAAGTCAACCGGGGAGCTGTTTTTT
TRBV19	TRBJ1-1	.	.	CASSFLGSLWGAEAFF	TGTGCCAGTAGTTTTCTGGGCAGCCTCTGGGGGGCTGAAGCTTTCTTT
TRBV7-8	TRBJ2-6	.	.	CASSLGVAGANVLTF	TGTGCCAGCAGCTTAGGGGTGGCTGGGGCCAACGTCCTGACTTTC
TRBV28	TRBJ2-7	.	TRBD1	CASSPGQAPYEQYF	TGTGCCAGCAGTCCGGGACAGGCTCCGTACGAGCAGTACTTC
TRBV2	TRBJ2-3	.	TRBD2	CASMTGGPYTQYF	TGTGCCAGCATGACGGGAGGGCCGTATACGCAGTATTTT
TRBV2	TRBJ2-3	few	.	CASSEGTTPADTQYF	TGTGCCAGCAGTGAAGGGACAACCCCCGCAGATACGCAGTATTTT
TRBV5-1	TRBJ2-1	.	.	CASSLALVAWDEQFF	TGCGCCAGCAGCTTGGCCCTCGTGGCTTGGGATGAGCAGTTCTTC
TRBV11-3	TRBJ1-5	.	TRBD1	CATGTGDNQPQHF	TGTGCCACCGGGACAGGGGACAATCAGCCCCAGCATTTT
TRBV11-2	TRBJ2-7	.	.	CASSSTGRDGYEQYF	TGTGCCAGCAGCTCCACAGGGAGGGACGGGTACGAGCAGTACTTC
TRBV28	TRBJ2-3	.	.	CASGMTDTQYF	TGTGCCAGCGGTATGACAGATACGCAGTATTTT
TRBV7-9	TRBJ1-1	once	.	CASSLAWGYTEAFF	TGTGCCAGCAGCTTAGCTTGGGGTTACACTGAAGCTTTCTTT
TRBV28	TRBJ1-5	.	.	CASSPYRVWDQPQHF	TGTGCCAGCAGTCCTTACAGGGTATGGGATCAGCCCCAGCATTTT